This T cell receptor (beta chain) originates from a study of T cell responses to AZD1222 COVID-19 vaccine. TCRdb's table, derived via immunoSEQ multiplex PCR, lists solely in-frame clones and lacks some. The data contain just over 90,000 clones, 75% to 90% of them singletons. The CDR3 length is 16 residues. Germline-derived CDR1 and CDR2 are LGHNA and YSLEER. V lost 4 bases and J 4 bases, leaving 16 bases between the germline ends. Sequencing was performed on peripheral blood, taken 28 days after the second AZD1222 dose. This TCR was recovered from an adult who received the AZD1222 COVID-19 vaccine. The chain recombines TRBV4-3 with TRBJ2-2, with D possibly being TRBD2 (7 bases). The CDR3 loop reads CASSPLGGGVTGELFF. CDR3 nucleotide sequence: TGCGCCAGCAGCCCCCTGGGAGGGGGGGTCACCGGGGAGCTGTTTTTT.